The 27 T cell receptor beta chains below come from one sample, sequenced in a study of T-cell memory formation after mild COVID-19. TCRdb used MiXCR to reprocess the 5' RACE reads, holding one entry per CDR3 protein. The sample holds roughly 480,000 distinct CDR3 sequences, 20% to 25% seen once. Sequenced sample: PBMCs or a T cell subset sorted from them (not recorded which). The receptors originated from an adult woman who had mild COVID-19 (a few samples of this study predate the infection). Cell type and time point are not known.

CDR3 coding DNA: TGTGCCAGCTCACCGGCGGGGATCACAGATACGCAGTATTTT. Its translation is CASSPAGITDTQYF. This chain connects TRBV18 to TRBJ2-3, with D possibly TRBD2 on 6 matching bases. The CDR3 sequence is 14 residues long. V lost 3 bases to trimming and J lost 2 bases, with 9 bases between them. Germline CDR1 reads KGHSH; CDR2 reads LQKENI.

The CDR3 sequence: CSARLAGGIRNEQFF. CDR3 DNA: TGCAGTGCTAGATTAGCGGGAGGGATACGCAATGAGCAGTTCTTC. V is TRBV20-1 and J is TRBJ2-1; 11 bases are a match to TRBD2. The J segment lost 6 bases and the V segment lost 2 bases, leaving 6 bases of the junction unmatched. This CDR3 region has 15 residues. The germline gives CDR1 DFQATT, CDR2 SNEGSKA (reference sequence).

The V and J genes are TRBV5-1 and TRBJ2-7, with D tentatively TRBD1 (6 bases). Between the trimmed V and J ends, which lost 0 bases and 6 bases, there was a span of 16 bases. The CDR3 runs 15 residues. Per germline, CDR1 SGHRS and CDR2 YFSETQ. The CDR3 is CASSLAQGMTGEQYF. DNA for the CDR3: TGCGCCAGCAGCTTGGCACAGGGAATGACTGGCGAGCAGTACTTC.

This clonotype occurred a few times. This rearrangement joins TRBV6-4 to TRBJ2-1, with 9 bases matching TRBD2. V shed 4 bases, J shed 7 bases, and the junction held 5 bases outside the gene matches. The germline V gene encodes CDR1 MRHNA and CDR2 SNTAGT. This CDR3 comprises 14 residues. DNA of the CDR3: TGTGCCAGCAGTGGCGGGGGGGCGGAGAATGAGCAGTTCTTC. Translation gives CASSGGGAENEQFF.

Only a few counts were recorded for this clonotype. This chain uses TRBV6-1 with TRBJ2-2, with unresolved D. Trimming took off 2 bases at V and 3 bases at J, with 7 bases between the two ends. The CDR3 has 14 amino acids. Germline lookup yields CDR1 MNHNS and CDR2 SASEGT. As DNA, the CDR3 is TGTGCCAGCAGTGAAATAGGAGACACCGGGGAGCTGTTTTTT. Amino acids: CASSEIGDTGELFF.

This chain links TRBV20-1 with TRBJ2-3, with 8 bases lining up with TRBD2. J gave up 5 bases and V 0 bases, and 7 bases lay outside the gene matches. Germline CDR1 reads DFQATT; CDR2 reads SNEGSKA (reference sequence). CDR3 length: 15 residues. CDR3 nucleotide sequence: TGCAGTGCTAGAGATAGGCGGGAGGTCAGAGATACGCAGTATTTT. This sequence encodes CSARDRREVRDTQYF.

This clonotype was seen more than once but under ten times. V is TRBV2 and J is TRBJ2-1; D unclear. The CDR3 loop spans 16 amino acids. The germline V gene has CDR1 SNHLY and CDR2 FYNNEI. V shed 0 bases and J shed 5 bases, with 14 bases lying between them. The DNA for the CDR3 is TGTGCCAGCAGTGAAGCGCGTTCCCTAGATCACAATGAGCAGTTCTTC. This sequence encodes CASSEARSLDHNEQFF.

This clonotype was seen more than once but under ten times. V and J are TRBV5-1 and TRBJ2-1, with no clear D. Per the germline V gene, CDR1 is SGHRS and CDR2 is YFSETQ. V gave up 4 bases and J gave up 4 bases, with 6 bases separating them. The CDR3 runs 12 residues. The CDR3 nucleotides read TGCGCCAGCAGCCACCAGTACAATGAGCAGTTCTTC. Translated: CASSHQYNEQFF.

The sample holds a few counts of this clonotype. The chain recombines TRBV7-9 with TRBJ2-3; D gene uncertain. CDR1 and CDR2 from the germline V gene are SEHNR and FQNEAQ (reference sequence). The ends were cut back, 3 bases at V and 5 bases at J, with 9 bases in the middle. The CDR3 extends over 13 amino acids. The CDR3 loop is CASSFILGDTQYF. The DNA of the CDR3 is TGTGCCAGCAGCTTTATTTTAGGAGATACGCAGTATTTT. Combining the CDR3 with reference TRBV7-9 and TRBJ2-3 gives the whole variable domain DTGVSQNPRHKITKRGQNVTFRCDPISEHNRLYWYRQTLGQGPEFLTYFQNEAQLEKSRLLSDRFSAERPKGSFSTLEIQRTEQGDSAMYLCASSFILGDTQYFGPGTRLTVL.

The V and J genes are TRBV29-1 and TRBJ1-1; D remains ambiguous. This CDR3 spans 14 amino acids. The V and J ends lost 4 bases and 0 bases respectively, with 12 bases between them. Germline V gene data show CDR1 as SQVTM and CDR2 as ANQGSEA. The CDR3 region has the DNA TGCAGCGTTGGTTTTGGTCGAGTGAACACTGAAGCTTTCTTT. It codes for CSVGFGRVNTEAFF.

The chain recombines TRBV7-3 with TRBJ2-1; 11 nucleotides line up with TRBD2. The length of the CDR3 is 16 residues. J was trimmed by 5 bases and V by 5 bases; bases with no gene match: 8. Germline loops: CDR1 SGHTA, CDR2 FQGTGA. The CDR3 region is CASSQRTSGLNNEQFF. CDR3 nucleotides: TGTGCCAGCAGCCAACGGACTAGCGGGCTGAACAATGAGCAGTTCTTC.

The table lists this clonotype with a few counts. J is TRBJ2-1 and V is TRBV3-2; the listed D gene, TRBD1, was not tested against the DNA. TRBV3-2 constitutes a pseudogene. The CDR3 has 16 residues. CDR3 sequence (DNA): TGTGCCAGCAGCCTACAAGGGGACAGGGGGCGCAATGAGCAGTTCTTC. Its translation: CASSLQGDRGRNEQFF.

The chain carries TRBV20-1 and TRBJ2-3; D is perhaps TRBD2 (6 bases). The CDR3 contains 15 residues. Germline CDR1 reads DFQATT; CDR2 reads SNEGSKA (reference sequence). The V and J ends lost 0 bases and 1 base respectively, with 11 bases between them. The CDR3 nucleotides are TGCAGTGCTAGAGATTTAGGGACTGGCACAGATACGCAGTATTTT. It codes for CSARDLGTGTDTQYF.

The chain is built from TRBV5-1 and TRBJ2-1; D remains unclear. Trimming cost V 0 bases and J 0 bases, with 7 bases left between them. CDR1 SGHRS and CDR2 YFSETQ come from the germline V gene. The CDR3 sequence is 15 residues long. CDR3 sequence reads: CASSLDTPSYNEQFF. The CDR3 nucleotides read TGCGCCAGCAGCTTGGACACACCCTCCTACAATGAGCAGTTCTTC.

V gene TRBV7-6 combines with J gene TRBJ2-5; tentatively, D is TRBD1 (5 bases). The germline V gene encodes CDR1 SGHVS and CDR2 FNYEAQ. Trimming took off 3 bases at V and 4 bases at J, with 12 bases between the two ends. The CDR3 runs to 14 residues. CDR3 nucleotide sequence: TGTGCCAGCAGCTTTTCATGGCAGGGAGAGACCCAGTACTTC. It encodes CASSFSWQGETQYF.

The chain joins TRBV12-3 or TRBV12-4 to TRBJ2-5; 7 bases align to TRBD2. Trimming at V came to 2 bases and at J to 8 bases, leaving 2 bases not matched to a gene. This CDR3 comprises 12 residues. CDR3 bases: TGTGCCAGCAGTTTAACGGGGGGAACCCAGTACTTC. Translating it yields CASSLTGGTQYF.

The chain uses TRBV24-1 and TRBJ2-1; 10 bases match TRBD2. J was trimmed by 4 bases and V by 2 bases; bases with no gene match: 7. The length of the CDR3 is 17 residues. Germline CDR1 KGHDR, CDR2 SFDVKD. CDR3 sequence (DNA): TGTGCCACCAGTGATTCGTTAGCGGGGGGCGGGTACAATGAGCAGTTCTTC. Translated: CATSDSLAGGGYNEQFF.

The chain employs TRBV20-1 and TRBJ1-1; 7 nucleotides line up with TRBD1. CDR1 DFQATT and CDR2 SNEGSKA come from the germline V gene (reference sequence). The CDR3 runs 15 residues. The V and J ends lost 3 bases and 0 bases, in that order; junction bases with no gene match: 7. CDR3 loop: CSASRTGAMNTEAFF. CDR3 nucleotides: TGCAGTGCTAGCCGGACAGGCGCCATGAACACTGAAGCTTTCTTT.

This clonotype was observed a few times. The genes are TRBV6-5 and TRBJ2-7; TRBD2 aligns across 13 bases. The J segment lost 5 bases and the V segment lost 0 bases, leaving 4 bases of the junction unmatched. The V gene's germline CDR1 is MNHEY and CDR2 SVGAGI. CDR3 length: 16 amino acids. CDR3 sequence: CASSYSGLAGMHEQYF. Written as DNA, the CDR3 is TGTGCCAGCAGTTACTCGGGACTAGCGGGAATGCACGAGCAGTACTTC.

The V call is TRBV20-1, the J call TRBJ2-1, with 11 nucleotides matching TRBD2. Trimming at V came to 5 bases and at J to 8 bases, leaving 5 bases not matched to a gene. CDR1 and CDR2 from the germline V gene are DFQATT and SNEGSKA (reference sequence). This CDR3 region has 13 residues. This CDR3 is CSALAGGEDEQFF. The CDR3 nucleotides read TGCAGTGCTTTAGCGGGAGGGGAGGATGAGCAGTTCTTC.

The CDR3 loop is CASITKGVAGVSWGTQYF. DNA for the CDR3: TGTGCCAGCATCACCAAGGGAGTAGCGGGGGTCTCTTGGGGGACCCAGTACTTC. The rearrangement uses TRBV7-9 and TRBJ2-5, with 9 bases that match TRBD2. CDR3 length: 18 amino acids. Germline V gene sequence: CDR1 SEHNR, CDR2 FQNEAQ (reference sequence). The V and J ends lost 7 bases and 7 bases, in that order; junction bases with no gene match: 22. Using reference TRBV7-9 and TRBJ2-5 for the parts outside the CDR3, the full variable domain is DTGVSQNPRHKITKRGQNVTFRCDPISEHNRLYWYRQTLGQGPEFLTYFQNEAQLEKSRLLSDRFSAERPKGSFSTLEIQRTEQGDSAMYLCASITKGVAGVSWGTQYFGPGTRLLVL.

Written as DNA, the CDR3 is TGTGCCAGTAGTATAGCGGGACGGACTAGCGGATTCTCCTACGAGCAGTACTTC. Encoded protein: CASSIAGRTSGFSYEQYF. V gene TRBV19 combines with J gene TRBJ2-7; 10 nucleotides line up with TRBD2. The junction had 9 bases not matched to a gene; V was cut back by 1 base and J by 0 bases. CDR3 length: 18 amino acids. Germline V gene data show CDR1 as LNHDA and CDR2 as SQIVND (reference sequence).

The genes are TRBV4-1 and TRBJ2-1; 13 bases map to TRBD2. In germline, CDR1 is MGHRA, CDR2 YSYEKL. The CDR3 length is 16 residues. The ends lost 4 bases at V and 10 bases at J; junction bases unmatched: 10. CDR3 in DNA: TGCGCCAGCAGCCCAGGGCGACTAGCGGGGGGCGGAGAGCAGTTCTTC. Translation: CASSPGRLAGGGEQFF.

The V call is TRBV5-5, the J call TRBJ2-3; the D is unclear. CDR1 SGHKS and CDR2 YYEKEE come from the germline V gene (reference sequence). V was cut by 4 bases and J by 1 base, with 10 bases left in between. The CDR3 is made up of 14 amino acids. CDR3 DNA: TGTGCCAGCAGCCCGAAGCAGCGCACAGATACGCAGTATTTT. Amino acids: CASSPKQRTDTQYF.

This chain joins TRBV20-1 and TRBJ1-5; no reliable D call. CDR1 DFQATT and CDR2 SNEGSKA come from the germline V gene (reference sequence). The CDR3 length is 13 residues. Trimming cost V 3 bases and J 3 bases, with 9 bases left between them. CDR3 sequence (DNA): TGCAGTGCTAGGAACTCCCTCAATCAGCCCCAGCATTTT. The encoded protein is CSARNSLNQPQHF.

V gene TRBV18 combines with J gene TRBJ2-3; D may be TRBD1 or TRBD2 (5 bases each). Germline-derived CDR1 and CDR2 are KGHSH and LQKENI. The V end was cut by 1 base, the J end by 2 bases, with 22 bases between. The CDR3 is 19 amino acids. For the CDR3, the DNA is TGTGCCAGCTCACCACAGCCTCTCGGGATCCGGGGCCCCACAGATACGCAGTATTTT. It specifies CASSPQPLGIRGPTDTQYF.

J is TRBJ2-5 and V is TRBV12-3 or TRBV12-4; TRBD2 aligns across 7 bases. The CDR3 consists of 17 residues. Trimming cost V 5 bases and J 0 bases; bases outside gene matches: 12. The CDR3 here is CASSQPRGVKYQETQYF. CDR3 DNA: TGTGCCAGCAGTCAGCCCCGGGGGGTGAAGTACCAAGAGACCCAGTACTTC.